This passage covers 14 T cell receptor beta chains from one sample sequenced in a study of blood T cells in healthy people across ages. A J-beta primer mix and a sample-barcoded 5' primer were used in a second PCR of roughly 6 to 12 cycles. TCRdb analysed the 5' RACE reads with MiXCR anew, one entry per CDR3 protein. There are over 1,500,000 distinct CDR3 sequences in the sample; roughly 50% occur only once, and 2.1% lies in the top ten. Sequencing was carried out using blood. The receptors come from a woman aged 40 to 50 in good health.

Regarding this clonotype: One end of the junction varies from germline; a read error may be responsible. This chain links TRBV12-3 or TRBV12-4 with TRBJ1-2; no definite D call. The CDR3 extends over 11 amino acids. The chain's CDR3 is CVSSLSVGYTF. CDR3 coding DNA: TGTGTCAGCAGTTTAAGTGTGGGCTACACCTTC.

This clonotype was observed a few times. The V and J genes are TRBV27 and TRBJ2-3; D not certain. V lost 1 base and J 2 bases, leaving 4 bases between the germline ends. The CDR3 contains 13 residues. From germline, CDR1 is MNHEY and CDR2 SMNVEV (reference sequence). CDR3 amino acids: CASSLFPTDTQYF. The DNA of the CDR3 is TGTGCCAGCAGTTTATTCCCCACAGATACGCAGTATTTT.

This clonotype was counted between two and nine times. This chain uses TRBV5-1 with TRBJ2-5; TRBD2 is a possible D gene (5 bases). Trimming removed 3 bases from V and 1 base from J, with 13 bases in between. CDR1 is SGHRS and CDR2 is YFSETQ in the germline V gene. The length of the CDR3 is 15 residues. CDR3 bases: TGCGCCAGCAGCTCCCTCGCGGCGGGCCAAGAGACCCAGTACTTC. Translation: CASSSLAAGQETQYF.

The J gene is TRBJ2-5, the V gene TRBV21-1; the D call in the table, TRBD1, was not verified against the DNA. TRBV21-1 is flagged as a pseudogene. This CDR3 has 20 amino acids. The CDR3 sequence is CASSRPGSAILRIRTRQQYF. CDR3 coding DNA: TGTGCCAGCAGCAGACCAGGGTCAGCCATTCTACGTATCCGGACCAGGCAGCAGTACTTC.

The genes are TRBV20-1 and TRBJ2-1; TRBD2 might be the D (5 bases). Germline V gives CDR1 DFQATT, CDR2 SNEGSKA (reference sequence). This CDR3 has 12 residues. V was shortened by 3 bases and J by 10 bases, with 13 bases between the two germline ends. The CDR3 loop reads CSAREAVFEQFF. The DNA for the CDR3 is TGCAGTGCTAGGGAGGCCGTTTTCGAGCAGTTCTTC.

The chain employs TRBV20-1 and TRBJ2-2, with a weak D call TRBD2 (7 bases). This CDR3 contains 15 residues. V lost 5 bases and J lost 8, with 21 bases in between. Germline lookup yields CDR1 DFQATT and CDR2 SNEGSKA (reference sequence). CDR3 coding DNA: TGCAGTGCTCCCCGGGGGGAGGGACATTATGGGGAGCTGTTTTTT. Translating gives CSAPRGEGHYGELFF.

This clonotype was counted at least ten times. The rearrangement links TRBV28 to TRBJ2-3; 13 positions match TRBD2. The CDR3 runs 15 residues. Germline CDR1 reads MDHEN; CDR2 reads SYDVKM. The trim removed 6 bases at V and 5 bases at J, leaving 5 bases unmatched. CDR3 bases: TGTGCCAGCAGCCGGACTAGCGGGGGTGGAGATACGCAGTATTTT. As protein: CASSRTSGGGDTQYF.

The gene calls are TRBV6-5 and TRBJ2-7; maybe TRBD1 (6 bases). The CDR3 runs 15 residues. CDR1 and CDR2 from the germline V gene are MNHEY and SVGAGI. V dropped 5 bases and J dropped 7 bases, with 21 bases sitting between them. The CDR3 region has the DNA TGTGCCAGCAGTAACGACAGGAATAACTACAATGAGCAGTACTTC. This codes for CASSNDRNNYNEQYF.

The chain employs TRBV6-2 or TRBV6-3 and TRBJ2-5; D gene ambiguous. Germline V gene data show CDR1 as MNHEY and CDR2 as SVGEGT. The CDR3 spans 13 residues. V dropped 8 bases and J dropped 1 base, with 11 bases sitting between them. CDR3 sequence reads: CASQGPFQETQYF. The CDR3 DNA reads TGTGCCAGCCAAGGGCCTTTCCAAGAGACCCAGTACTTC.

Worth noting for this clonotype: One end of the junction does not line up with germline, which may come from a read error. The chain has TRBV12-3 or TRBV12-4 and TRBJ1-6, with unresolved D. CDR3 length: 14 amino acids. The chain's CDR3 is CASTGVSHNSPLHF. The CDR3 DNA reads as TGTGCCAGCACCGGAGTCTCCCATAATTCACCCCTCCACTTT.

The chain employs TRBV27 and TRBJ2-1; TRBD2 is a possible D gene (6 bases). The CDR3 loop spans 14 amino acids. The V gene lost 4 bases and the J gene lost 10 bases, with 17 bases spanning the gap. Germline values: CDR1 MNHEY, CDR2 SMNVEV (reference sequence). The CDR3 DNA reads TGTGCCAGCAGTTCCCCGGGGGAGTTTCAGGAGCAGTTCTTC. Protein product: CASSSPGEFQEQFF.

The gene calls are TRBV4-1 and TRBJ1-1; D not resolved. This CDR3 contains 16 residues. Germline V gives CDR1 MGHRA, CDR2 YSYEKL. V was cut by 1 base and J by 3 bases, with 15 bases left in between. Written as DNA, the CDR3 is TGCGCCAGCAGCCAAGGGAGCGGGGATGGGGACACTGAAGCTTTCTTT. Translated, it gives CASSQGSGDGDTEAFF.

V is TRBV11-1 and J is TRBJ2-1, with 9 positions matching TRBD1. CDR1 is SGHAT and CDR2 is FQDESV in the germline V gene (reference sequence). V trimming: 4 bases; J trimming: 2 bases; junction bases outside the gene matches: 6. CDR3 length equals 16 residues. The CDR3 coding sequence is TGTGCCAGCAGCTGGGATCGGACAGGGGCCTACAATGAGCAGTTCTTC. It is translated as CASSWDRTGAYNEQFF.

V and J are TRBV7-2 and TRBJ2-7, with a weak D call TRBD2 (5 bases). Trimming pared 5 bases from V and 4 bases from J, leaving 12 bases between. This CDR3 has 13 amino acids. Germline values: CDR1 SGHTA, CDR2 FQGNSA. CDR3 in amino acids: CASSPSLAYEQYF. Written as DNA, the CDR3 is TGTGCCAGCAGCCCTTCCTTAGCGTACGAGCAGTACTTC.